This TCR beta chain was captured in a study of blood T cell repertoires in COVID-19. Germline trimming cut 2 bases from V and 3 bases from J; bases unmatched to any gene: 3. CDR1 is SGHAT, CDR2 FQNNGV, per germline. This CDR3 contains 14 residues. The method was immunoSEQ multiplex PCR; TCRdb's version includes in-frame clones alone and lacks a portion of them. The sample shows about 260,000 clones, 80% to 90% of them seen only once. This receptor was identified in a woman in her 70s with COVID-19, enrolled during active disease. The chain combines TRBV11-2 with TRBJ1-2; 7 nucleotides line up with TRBD1. Sequencing was performed on peripheral blood. The CDR3 nucleotides are TGTGCCAGCAGCTTAACAGGGGCCGACTATGGCTACACCTTC. Its translation is CASSLTGADYGYTF.